Each of the 3 T cell receptor beta chains below was sequenced from the same sample in a study of cytomegalovirus exposure and HLA in healthy donors. With 60 Vbeta and 13 Jbeta primers, the PCR was carried out. Profiled with immunoSEQ multiplex PCR; TCRdb holds only in-frame clones, not every one. Of some 120,000 clones listed, just under 75% are singletons. The sample taken for sequencing was PBMCs. These receptors all stem from a man in his fifties or sixties in good health and CMV-seropositive.

In this sample, this clone turned up once. At one end the junction does not follow the germline gene, possibly because of a read error. The chain has TRBV7-7 and TRBJ2-7; 9 bases line up with TRBD1. Per germline, CDR1 SSHAT and CDR2 FNYEAQ (reference sequence). The CDR3 has 13 amino acids. This CDR3 is CASSSGTGNEQYF. The CDR3 region has the DNA TGTGCTAGCAGCTCCGGGACAGGGAACGAGCAGTACTTC.

The V gene is TRBV29-1, the J gene TRBJ1-2; D might be TRBD1 (5 bases). V was clipped by 7 bases and J by 8 bases, with 20 bases between them. This CDR3 spans 13 amino acids. The V gene's germline CDR1 is SQVTM and CDR2 ANQGSEA. The CDR3: CSATDDPEGGYTF. CDR3 coding DNA: TGCAGCGCGACAGACGATCCGGAAGGCGGCTACACCTTC.

The chain employs TRBV4-2 and TRBJ1-6, with D hard to call. The CDR3 has 16 residues. Germline V lookup: CDR1 LGHNA, CDR2 YNFKEQ. V was clipped by 0 bases and J by 10 bases, with 16 bases between them. The CDR3 DNA reads TGTGCCAGCAGCCAAGATACGCGGGCGGGTTACTCACCCCTCCACTTT. As protein: CASSQDTRAGYSPLHF.